Sequencing of this T cell receptor (beta chain) was carried out in a study of blood T cell repertoires in COVID-19. Study details: PBMCs, B-cell-depleted T cells, or T cells were the source of the cDNA or gDNA that made up the material.

The J segment lost 2 bases and the V segment lost 3 bases, leaving 0 bases of the junction unmatched. The CDR3 has 14 residues. In germline, CDR1 is LNHDA, CDR2 SQIVND (reference sequence). Per the authors' pipeline: Nucleated cell number was recorded as an estimate derived from reference gene primer amplification. Sequenced by immunoSEQ multiplex PCR; TCRdb stores in-frame clones only, minus some. That table supplies the V and J calls and clone size; D and trimming were determined from the DNA. Of about half a million clones detected, approximately 83% appear once; the ten largest clones hold approximately 3.2%.

This TCR derives from a human donor in a cohort sampled during active COVID-19. The sample consisted of peripheral blood. The chain is built from TRBV19 and TRBJ1-5; 8 nucleotides align to TRBD1. In nucleotides, the CDR3 is TGTGCCAGTAGTATGGGACAGGGCAATCAGCCCCAGCATTTT. It translates to CASSMGQGNQPQHF.